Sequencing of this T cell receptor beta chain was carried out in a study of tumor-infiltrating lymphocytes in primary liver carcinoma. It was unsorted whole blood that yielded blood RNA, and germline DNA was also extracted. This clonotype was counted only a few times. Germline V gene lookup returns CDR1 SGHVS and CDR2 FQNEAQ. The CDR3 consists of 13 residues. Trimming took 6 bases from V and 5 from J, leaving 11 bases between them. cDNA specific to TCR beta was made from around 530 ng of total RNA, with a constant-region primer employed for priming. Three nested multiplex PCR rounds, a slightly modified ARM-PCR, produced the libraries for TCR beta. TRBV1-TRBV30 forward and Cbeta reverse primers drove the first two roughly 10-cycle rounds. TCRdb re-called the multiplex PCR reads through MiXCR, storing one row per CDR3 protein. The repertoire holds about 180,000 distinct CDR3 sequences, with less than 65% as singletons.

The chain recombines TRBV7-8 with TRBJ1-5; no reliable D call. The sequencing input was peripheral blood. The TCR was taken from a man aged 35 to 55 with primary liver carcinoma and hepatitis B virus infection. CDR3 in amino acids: CASSFARDQPQHF. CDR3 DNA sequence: TGTGCCAGCAGTTTCGCAAGGGATCAGCCCCAGCATTTT.